Listed here is a single T cell receptor (beta chain). V lost 1 base and J lost 0; bases outside the gene matches: 8. The CDR3 runs 18 residues. Germline loops: CDR1 SGHVS, CDR2 FQNEAQ. This sample was taken from a study of blood T cell repertoires in COVID-19. Study at large: Both acute and convalescent COVID-19 samples were obtained from the United States, Italy and Spain. Sample material is recorded as cDNA or gDNA derived from T cells, B-cell-depleted T cells, or PBMCs.

TCRdb keeps only in-frame clones here, not all; method: immunoSEQ multiplex PCR. Among 150,000 or so clones listed, around 87% were seen once. Input material: peripheral blood. This TCR was recovered from a man older than 75 with acute or convalescent COVID-19. The chain is built from TRBV7-8 and TRBJ1-5, with 8 bases fitting TRBD1. The CDR3 DNA is TGTGCCAGCAGCTTAGAAAGGGACAGGTCTTATAGCAATCAGCCCCAGCATTTT. Its protein product is CASSLERDRSYSNQPQHF.